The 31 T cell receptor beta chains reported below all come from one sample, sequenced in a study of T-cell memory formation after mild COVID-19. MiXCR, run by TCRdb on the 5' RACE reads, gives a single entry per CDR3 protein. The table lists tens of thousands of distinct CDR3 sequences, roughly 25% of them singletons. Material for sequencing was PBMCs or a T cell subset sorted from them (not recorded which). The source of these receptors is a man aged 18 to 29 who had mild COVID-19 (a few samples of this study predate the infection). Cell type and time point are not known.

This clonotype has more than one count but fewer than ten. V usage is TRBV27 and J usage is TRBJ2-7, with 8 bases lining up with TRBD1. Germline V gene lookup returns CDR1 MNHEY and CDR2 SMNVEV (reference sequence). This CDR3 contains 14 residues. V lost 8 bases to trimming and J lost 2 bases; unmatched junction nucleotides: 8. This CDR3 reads CASGSRDRPYEQYF. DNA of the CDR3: TGTGCCAGCGGGTCGAGGGACAGGCCCTACGAGCAGTACTTC.

CDR3 sequence: CASSLDEGQGEFF. CDR3 sequence (DNA): TGTGCCAGCAGCTTAGACGAGGGACAGGGGGAGTTCTTC. The V and J genes are TRBV7-6 and TRBJ2-1; 11 bases match TRBD1. The CDR3 loop spans 13 amino acids. The germline V gene encodes CDR1 SGHVS and CDR2 FNYEAQ. Germline trimming cut 1 base from V and 14 bases from J; bases unmatched to any gene: 4.

In nucleotides, the CDR3 is TGTGCCAGCAGCCCCGCCCAGGCTAGAGTGAACACTGAAGCTTTCTTT. Protein sequence: CASSPAQARVNTEAFF. The chain employs TRBV7-3 and TRBJ1-1; no reliable D call. Trimming stripped 5 bases from V and 0 bases from J, with 16 bases between. Germline CDR1 is SGHTA and CDR2 is FQGTGA. CDR3 size: 16 residues.

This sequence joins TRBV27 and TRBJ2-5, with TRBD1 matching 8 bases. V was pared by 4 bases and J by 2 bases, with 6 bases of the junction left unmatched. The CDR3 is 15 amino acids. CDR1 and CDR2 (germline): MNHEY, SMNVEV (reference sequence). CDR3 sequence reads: CASSSRQGAQETQYF. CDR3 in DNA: TGTGCCAGCAGTTCCCGGCAGGGGGCTCAAGAGACCCAGTACTTC.

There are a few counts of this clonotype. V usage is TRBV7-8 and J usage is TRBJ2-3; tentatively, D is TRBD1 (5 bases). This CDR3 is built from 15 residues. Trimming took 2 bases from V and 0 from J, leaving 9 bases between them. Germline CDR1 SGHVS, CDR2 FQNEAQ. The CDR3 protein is CASSLWGRSTDTQYF. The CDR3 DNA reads TGTGCCAGCAGCTTATGGGGCAGAAGCACAGATACGCAGTATTTT.

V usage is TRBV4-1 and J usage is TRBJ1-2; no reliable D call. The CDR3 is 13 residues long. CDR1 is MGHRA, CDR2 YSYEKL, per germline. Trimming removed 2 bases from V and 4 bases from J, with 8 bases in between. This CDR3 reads CASSQLGTYGYTF. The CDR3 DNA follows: TGCGCCAGCAGCCAACTAGGTACCTATGGCTACACCTTC.

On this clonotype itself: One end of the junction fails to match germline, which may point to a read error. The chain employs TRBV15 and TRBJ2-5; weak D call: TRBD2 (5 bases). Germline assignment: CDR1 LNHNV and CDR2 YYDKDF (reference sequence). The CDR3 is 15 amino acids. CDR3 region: CATSARKGLGEIQYF. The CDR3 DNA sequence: TGTGCCACCAGCGCACGTAAGGGTTTGGGAGAGATCCAGTACTTC. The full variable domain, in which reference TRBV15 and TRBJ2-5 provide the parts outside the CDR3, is DAMVIQNPRYQVTQFGKPVTLSCSQTLNHNVMYWYQQKSSQAPKLLFHYYDKDFNNEADTPDNFQSRRPNTSFCFLDIRSPGLGDTAMYLCATSARKGLGEIQYFGPGTRLLVL.

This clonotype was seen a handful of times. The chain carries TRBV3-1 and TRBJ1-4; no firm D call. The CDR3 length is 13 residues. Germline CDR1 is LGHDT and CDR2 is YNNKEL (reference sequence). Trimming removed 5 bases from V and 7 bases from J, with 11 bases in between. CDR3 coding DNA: TGTGCCAGCAGCTCGTACTTAGGTGAAAAACTGTTTTTT. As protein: CASSSYLGEKLFF.

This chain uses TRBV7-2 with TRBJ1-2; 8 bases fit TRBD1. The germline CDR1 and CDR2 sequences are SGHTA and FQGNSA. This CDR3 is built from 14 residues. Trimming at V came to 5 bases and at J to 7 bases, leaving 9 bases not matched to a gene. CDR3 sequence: CASSAPGGRGGYTF. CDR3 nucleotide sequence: TGTGCCAGCAGCGCGCCAGGGGGCCGTGGTGGCTACACCTTC.

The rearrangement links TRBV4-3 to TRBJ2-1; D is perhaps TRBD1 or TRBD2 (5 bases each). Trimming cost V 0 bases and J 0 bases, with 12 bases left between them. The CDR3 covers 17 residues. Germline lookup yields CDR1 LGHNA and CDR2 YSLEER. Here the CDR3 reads CASSQDPGPSSYNEQFF. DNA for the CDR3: TGCGCCAGCAGCCAAGATCCGGGGCCCAGCTCCTACAATGAGCAGTTCTTC.

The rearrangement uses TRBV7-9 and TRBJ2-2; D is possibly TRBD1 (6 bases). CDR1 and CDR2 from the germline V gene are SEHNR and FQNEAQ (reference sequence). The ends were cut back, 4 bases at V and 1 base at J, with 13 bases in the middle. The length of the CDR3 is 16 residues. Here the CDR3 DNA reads TGTGCCAGCAGCTCGTACAGGGAGATGAACACCGGGGAGCTGTTTTTT. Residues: CASSSYREMNTGELFF.

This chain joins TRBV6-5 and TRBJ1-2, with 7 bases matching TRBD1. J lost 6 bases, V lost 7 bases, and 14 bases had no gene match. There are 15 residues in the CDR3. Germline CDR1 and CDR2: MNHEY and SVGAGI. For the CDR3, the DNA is TGTGCCAGCAATTCACAGGGGTCCCTAACTAATGGCTACACCTTC. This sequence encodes CASNSQGSLTNGYTF.

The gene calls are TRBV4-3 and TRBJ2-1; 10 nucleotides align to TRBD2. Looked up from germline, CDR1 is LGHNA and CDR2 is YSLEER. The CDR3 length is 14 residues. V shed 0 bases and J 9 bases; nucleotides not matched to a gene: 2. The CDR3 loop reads CASSQDLAGAEQFF. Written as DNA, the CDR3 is TGCGCCAGCAGCCAAGATCTAGCGGGGGCTGAGCAGTTCTTC.

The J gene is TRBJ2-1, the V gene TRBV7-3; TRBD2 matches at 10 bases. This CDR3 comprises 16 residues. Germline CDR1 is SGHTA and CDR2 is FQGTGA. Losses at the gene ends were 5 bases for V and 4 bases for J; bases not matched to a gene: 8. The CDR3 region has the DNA TGTGCCAGCAGCCCAGGCGAGCGGGGGGGTTACAATGAGCAGTTCTTC. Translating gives CASSPGERGGYNEQFF.

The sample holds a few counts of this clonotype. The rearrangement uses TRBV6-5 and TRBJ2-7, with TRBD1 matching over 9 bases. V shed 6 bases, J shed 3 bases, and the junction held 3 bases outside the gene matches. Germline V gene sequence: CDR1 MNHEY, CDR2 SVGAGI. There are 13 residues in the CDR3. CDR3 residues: CASSRTGDYEQYF. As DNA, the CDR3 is TGTGCCAGCAGCCGGACAGGGGACTACGAGCAGTACTTC.

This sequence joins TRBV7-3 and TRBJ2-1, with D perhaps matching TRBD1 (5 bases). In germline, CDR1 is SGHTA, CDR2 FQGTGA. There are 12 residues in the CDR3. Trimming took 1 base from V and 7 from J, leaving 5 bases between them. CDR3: CASSLKGNEQFF. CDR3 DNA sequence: TGTGCCAGCAGCTTAAAGGGGAATGAGCAGTTCTTC. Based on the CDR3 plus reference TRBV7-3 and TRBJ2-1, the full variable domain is GAGVSQTPSNKVTEKGKYVELRCDPISGHTALYWYRQSLGQGPEFLIYFQGTGAADDSGLPNDRFFAVRPEGSVSTLKIQRTERGDSAVYLCASSLKGNEQFFGPGTRLTVL.

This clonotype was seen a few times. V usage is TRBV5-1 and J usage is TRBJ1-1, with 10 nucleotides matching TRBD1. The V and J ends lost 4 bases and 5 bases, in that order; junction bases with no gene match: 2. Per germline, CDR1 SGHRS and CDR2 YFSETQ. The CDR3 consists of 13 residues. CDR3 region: CASSPGQGTEAFF. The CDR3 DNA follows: TGCGCCAGCAGCCCGGGACAGGGGACTGAAGCTTTCTTT.

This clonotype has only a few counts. The CDR3 here is CASSLGPAHGGTDTQYF. The CDR3 DNA sequence: TGTGCCAGCAGCTTAGGCCCAGCCCACGGAGGCACAGATACGCAGTATTTT. The V call is TRBV7-2, the J call TRBJ2-3; D is ambiguous. V dropped 1 base and J dropped 1 base, with 15 bases sitting between them. This CDR3 region has 17 residues. Germline V gives CDR1 SGHTA, CDR2 FQGNSA.

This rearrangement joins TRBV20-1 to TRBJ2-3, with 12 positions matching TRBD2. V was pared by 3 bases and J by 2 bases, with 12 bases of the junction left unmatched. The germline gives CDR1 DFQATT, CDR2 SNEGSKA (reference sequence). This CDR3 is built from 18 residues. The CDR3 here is CSASPRLAGELNTDTQYF. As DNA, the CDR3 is TGCAGTGCTAGCCCTCGACTAGCGGGGGAACTTAACACAGATACGCAGTATTTT.

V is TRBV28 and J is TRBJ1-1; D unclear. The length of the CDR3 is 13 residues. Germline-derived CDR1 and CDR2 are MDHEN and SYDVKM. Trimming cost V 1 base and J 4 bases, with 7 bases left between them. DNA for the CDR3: TGTGCCAGCAGTTTATCTGGCGGCACTGAAGCTTTCTTT. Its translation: CASSLSGGTEAFF.

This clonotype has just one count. CDR3 residues: CASSIGLYNEQYF. The CDR3 coding sequence is TGTGCCAGTAGTATTGGGTTATACAACGAGCAGTACTTC. The V call is TRBV19, the J call TRBJ2-7; D is uncertain. Germline V gives CDR1 LNHDA, CDR2 SQIVND (reference sequence). The V and J ends lost 3 bases and 5 bases respectively, with 11 bases between them. The length of the CDR3 is 13 residues.

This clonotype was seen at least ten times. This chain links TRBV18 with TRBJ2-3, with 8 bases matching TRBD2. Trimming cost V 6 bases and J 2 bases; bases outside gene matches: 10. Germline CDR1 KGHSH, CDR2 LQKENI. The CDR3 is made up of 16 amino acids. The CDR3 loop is CASSPTSATTTDTQYF. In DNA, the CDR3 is TGTGCCAGCTCGCCGACTAGCGCCACCACCACAGATACGCAGTATTTT.

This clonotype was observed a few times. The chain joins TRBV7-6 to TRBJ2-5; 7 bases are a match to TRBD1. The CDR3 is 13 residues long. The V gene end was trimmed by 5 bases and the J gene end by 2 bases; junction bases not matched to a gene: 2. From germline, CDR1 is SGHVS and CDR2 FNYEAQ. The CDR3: CASSGTVQETQYF. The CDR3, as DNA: TGTGCCAGCAGCGGGACAGTTCAAGAGACCCAGTACTTC.

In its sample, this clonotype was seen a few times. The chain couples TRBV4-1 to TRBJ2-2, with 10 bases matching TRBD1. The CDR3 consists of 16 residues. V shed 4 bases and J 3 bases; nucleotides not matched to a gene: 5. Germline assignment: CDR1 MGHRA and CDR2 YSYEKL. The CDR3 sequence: CASSRSGTGDTGELFF. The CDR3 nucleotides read TGCGCCAGCAGCCGCTCCGGGACAGGGGACACCGGGGAGCTGTTTTTT.

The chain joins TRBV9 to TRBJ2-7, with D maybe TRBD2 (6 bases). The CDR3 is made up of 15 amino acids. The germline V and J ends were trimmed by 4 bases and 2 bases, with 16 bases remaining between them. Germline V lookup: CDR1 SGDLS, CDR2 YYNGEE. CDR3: CASSPAGGTPYEQYF. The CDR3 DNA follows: TGTGCCAGCAGCCCCGCTGGGGGGACTCCCTACGAGCAGTACTTC.

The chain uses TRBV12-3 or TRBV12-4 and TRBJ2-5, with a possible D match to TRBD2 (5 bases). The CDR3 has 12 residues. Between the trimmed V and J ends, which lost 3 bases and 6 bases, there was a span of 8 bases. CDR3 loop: CASSFGVKTQYF. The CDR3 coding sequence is TGTGCCAGCAGTTTCGGGGTCAAGACCCAGTACTTC.

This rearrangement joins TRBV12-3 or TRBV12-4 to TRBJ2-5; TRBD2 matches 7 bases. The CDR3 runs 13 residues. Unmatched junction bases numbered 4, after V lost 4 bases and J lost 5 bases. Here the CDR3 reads CASSWGGGETQYF. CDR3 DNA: TGTGCCAGCAGTTGGGGGGGTGGGGAGACCCAGTACTTC.

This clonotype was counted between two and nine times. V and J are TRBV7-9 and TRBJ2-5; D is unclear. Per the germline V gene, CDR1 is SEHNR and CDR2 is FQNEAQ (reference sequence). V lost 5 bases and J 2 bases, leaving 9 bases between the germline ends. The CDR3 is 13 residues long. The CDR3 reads CASSDTDQETQYF. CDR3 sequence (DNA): TGTGCCAGCAGCGACACAGATCAAGAGACCCAGTACTTC. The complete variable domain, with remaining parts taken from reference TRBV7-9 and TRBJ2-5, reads DTGVSQNPRHKITKRGQNVTFRCDPISEHNRLYWYRQTLGQGPEFLTYFQNEAQLEKSRLLSDRFSAERPKGSFSTLEIQRTEQGDSAMYLCASSDTDQETQYFGPGTRLLVL.

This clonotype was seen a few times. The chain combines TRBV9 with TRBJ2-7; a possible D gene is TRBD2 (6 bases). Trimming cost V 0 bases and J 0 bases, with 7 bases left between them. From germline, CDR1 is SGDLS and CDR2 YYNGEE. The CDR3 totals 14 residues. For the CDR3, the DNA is TGTGCCAGCAGCGTAGACGGGAGCTCCTACGAGCAGTACGTC. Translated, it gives CASSVDGSSYEQYV.

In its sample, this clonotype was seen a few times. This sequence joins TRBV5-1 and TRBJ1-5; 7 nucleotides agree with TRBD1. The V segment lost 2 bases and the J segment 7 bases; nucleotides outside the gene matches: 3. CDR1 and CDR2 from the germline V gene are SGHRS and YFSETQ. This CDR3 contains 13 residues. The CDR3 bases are TGCGCCAGCAGCTTTACCAGGGGGCAGCCCCAGCATTTT. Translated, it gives CASSFTRGQPQHF.

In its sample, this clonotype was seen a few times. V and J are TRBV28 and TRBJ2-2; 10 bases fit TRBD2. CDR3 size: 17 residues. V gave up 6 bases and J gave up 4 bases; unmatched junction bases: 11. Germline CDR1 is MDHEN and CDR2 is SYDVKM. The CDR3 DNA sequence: TGTGCCAGCAGAAGCGGGGGGGTCCCCTTCGGCACCGGGGAGCTGTTTTTT. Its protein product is CASRSGGVPFGTGELFF.